What follows describes a single T cell receptor (beta chain). The data were obtained in a study of blood T cell repertoires in COVID-19. Turning to the study itself: The origin of the acute and convalescent COVID-19 samples was the United States, Italy and Spain.

V shed 4 bases and J 5 bases; nucleotides not matched to a gene: 7. Germline-derived CDR1 and CDR2 are SGHRS and YFSETQ. The CDR3 is made up of 15 amino acids. Some clones are missing from TCRdb's copy, which holds only in-frame ones; the method was immunoSEQ multiplex PCR. The top ten hold around 1.3% of the sample, which has around 380,000 clones, 87% seen once. Participants were placed into cohorts based on the clinical history they reported. The genes are TRBV5-1 and TRBJ2-1; 9 nucleotides agree with TRBD1. Sequencing was performed on PBMCs or T cells enriched from blood (not recorded which). This receptor was obtained from a man younger than 40 who had recovered from COVID-19. The CDR3 DNA reads TGCGCCAGCAGCAGGGGACAGGGATTGAACAATGAGCAGTTCTTC. As protein: CASSRGQGLNNEQFF.